This TCR beta chain was recorded in a study of blood T cells in healthy people across ages. As for the study in general: The template switching approach captured approximately one barcoded beta molecule for every two T cells. Study-level findings and limits: Diversity estimates drawn from one million T cells were deemed underestimates.

Details on this clonotype: As yet, its antigen is unknown.

The V gene lost 4 bases and the J gene lost 4 bases, with 19 bases spanning the gap. Germline CDR1 is SGDLS and CDR2 is YYNGEE. The CDR3 sequence is 16 residues long. With a J-beta primer mix and a sample-barcoded 5' primer, a second PCR ran about 7 to 12 cycles. A tag from a template-switch adaptor with 12 random nucleotides marked each cDNA molecule. TCRdb recomputed calls from the 5' RACE reads with MiXCR, one row per CDR3 protein. The data contain hundreds of thousands of distinct CDR3 sequences, about 30% of them singletons. There were at least 5.5 micrograms of total RNA extracted from every sample.

Sequencing was done on a sample of blood. This clonotype originated in a woman of 80 years or more in good health. V is TRBV9 and J is TRBJ2-3, with D perhaps matching TRBD2 (7 bases). CDR3 in DNA: TGTGCCAGCAGCCCAAGGGGGGGGGGCGTCCCAGATACGCAGTATTTT. Encoded protein: CASSPRGGGVPDTQYF. Combining the CDR3 with reference TRBV9 and TRBJ2-3 gives the whole variable domain DSGVTQTPKHLITATGQRVTLRCSPRSGDLSVYWYQQSLDQGLQFLIQYYNGEERAKGNILERFSAQQFPDLHSELNLSSLELGDSALYFCASSPRGGGVPDTQYFGPGTRLTVL.